The entry below gives a single TCR beta chain sequence along with its context. Its antigen specificity is not known. Per-base qualities were not stored, and no clone one base away is much larger. Other DNA sequences within the sample encode an identical CDR3. Collaborating institutions collected whole blood in K2EDTA tubes following their own protocols. For TCRbeta analysis, collaborators shipped samples as frozen whole blood, isolated PBMCs, or DNA extracted from either of those sample types. Inclusive of the bounding cysteine and phenylalanine, the CDR3 is 14 residues long. Only CDR3 DNA remains: 42 bases, in frame from the first base. Trimming costs V 0 bases and J 4 bases, and their ends lie 7 bases apart. As encoded in the germline V gene, CDR1 is MNHNS while CDR2 is SASEGT. This sample is drawn from a study of blood T cell repertoires in COVID-19 (dated by TCRdb to between 2020 and 2021). Regarding the research as a whole: Samples covering the acute and convalescent phases of COVID-19 were provided by collaborators in the United States, Italy and Spain. The prospective study material was composed of cDNA or gDNA derived from T cells, B-cell-depleted T cells, or PBMCs. Subjects who had been exposed to COVID-19, were actively infected with it, or had recovered from it provided the deeply sampled blood TCRbeta repertoires that made up the dataset. The repertoires were made available in a free public database intended to serve as a resource for research on the immune response to SARS-CoV-2. The samples were drawn from the first 160 participants of the ongoing ImmuneRACE study and from 1,200 or so subjects provided by 6 global collaborators. The sample metadata nearly always contained a de-identified subject ID, COVID-19 status, age in years and sex. Where available, HLA class I and class II types were taken from metadata supplied by the sample provider and were not determined by assay-based typing. The paper as a whole reports these results and caveats: The amount of clinical and demographic metadata varied by source and participant and was provided uncurated.

TCRbeta CDR3 regions were amplified from genomic DNA using the immunoSEQ Assay, a bias-controlled multiplex PCR. As for how the authors treated the data: Nucleated cell counts per sample were estimated from amplification of reference gene primers within the assay. Sequence reads were collapsed and filtered to measure the absolute abundance of every unique TCRbeta CDR3 rearrangement. For each sample, productive Simpson clonality was calculated as the square root of Simpson's diversity index across productive rearrangements. This is the immuneACCESS table as TCRdb keeps it, with only in-frame sequences that have V and J called. A part of the clones is gone; compared with another copy, unresolved V genes explain less than half, and the rest is unexplained. Clone size and the V and J calls come from that table; the DNA yielded D and trimming. The sample contains about 240,000 clones, about 86% of them found a single time. Approximately 9.6% of the sample rests with the top ten.

Sequencing used peripheral blood. The chain joins TRBV6-1 to TRBJ1-5; no D gene can be assigned with confidence. This sequence was found in a woman older than 75 with acute or convalescent COVID-19. The encoded CDR3 is CASSEALRNQPQHF. The sequenced DNA: TGTGCCAGCAGTGAAGCGCTTCGGAATCAGCCCCAGCATTTT.